This T cell receptor beta chain appears in the sequencing data of a study of cytomegalovirus exposure and HLA in healthy donors. It was with 60 Vbeta and 13 Jbeta primers that the PCR ran. Method: immunoSEQ multiplex PCR; TCRdb's copy keeps in-frame clones and lacks some. The data hold over 150,000 clones, with less than 85% observed a single time. The TCR originated in a man in his sixties in good health and CMV-seronegative. Sequencing was performed on PBMCs.

The CDR3 DNA is TGCGCCAGCAGCGATCAGCCGGGAGCAGATACGCAGTATTTT. Amino acid sequence: CASSDQPGADTQYF. This chain links TRBV5-1 with TRBJ2-3; TRBD2 is a possible D gene (6 bases). CDR1 is SGHRS and CDR2 is YFSETQ in the germline V gene. This CDR3 is built from 14 residues. Trimming removed 4 bases at V and 4 bases at J, with 13 bases between.